The 22 T cell receptor beta chains given below trace back to one sample, sequenced in a study of CD8 T cells in Susac syndrome. With random hexamers, reverse transcription was performed on about 0.45 to 1 ug of RNA. From the immunoSEQ multiplex PCR reads, TCRdb called clonotypes with MiXCR, one entry per CDR3 protein. Counted here are about 120,000 distinct CDR3 sequences, nearly 96% occurring once; the ten biggest clones make up about 0.13%. Sequenced material: CD4+ T cells from PBMCs. The receptors originated from a human donor with Susac syndrome.

The chain uses TRBV28 and TRBJ1-2, with D possibly matching TRBD1 (6 bases). This CDR3 has 13 amino acids. Germline CDR1 MDHEN, CDR2 SYDVKM. The V end was cut by 10 bases, the J end by 4 bases, with 16 bases between. The CDR3 DNA reads TGTGCCACCCTCCGCCCAGGGGCCTATGGCTACACCTTC. Translated, it gives CATLRPGAYGYTF.

The chain links TRBV30 to TRBJ2-1, with D perhaps matching TRBD1 (6 bases). The CDR3 length is 16 residues. Germline loops: CDR1 GTSNPN, CDR2 SVGIG (reference sequence). V gave up 0 bases and J gave up 6 bases, with 18 bases separating them. The CDR3: CAWSVRRTQGSNEQFF. The CDR3 coding sequence is TGTGCCTGGAGTGTACGGAGGACCCAGGGGAGCAATGAGCAGTTCTTC.

The chain uses TRBV24-1 and TRBJ2-5, with TRBD1 matching over 8 bases. The germline gives CDR1 KGHDR, CDR2 SFDVKD. This CDR3 is 16 amino acids long. The ends lost 2 bases at V and 5 bases at J; junction bases unmatched: 9. CDR3 DNA: TGTGCCACCAGTGATTGGCCGAGGACAGGGTTGGAGACCCAGTACTTC. Translating gives CATSDWPRTGLETQYF.

The chain has TRBV29-1 and TRBJ2-1, with 9 nucleotides matching TRBD2. Germline trimming cut 4 bases from V and 2 bases from J; bases unmatched to any gene: 3. The CDR3 contains 14 residues. Germline-derived CDR1 and CDR2 are SQVTM and ANQGSEA. CDR3 nucleotides: TGCAGCGTTGTCGGCGGGAGGGCCTACAATGAGCAGTTCTTC. It is translated as CSVVGGRAYNEQFF.

V is TRBV5-1 and J is TRBJ2-1, with 10 bases lining up with TRBD2. Germline V gives CDR1 SGHRS, CDR2 YFSETQ. The V gene end was trimmed by 3 bases and the J gene end by 8 bases; junction bases not matched to a gene: 11. The CDR3 runs 16 residues. This chain's CDR3 is CASSSAPLAGVDEQFF. CDR3 coding DNA: TGCGCCAGCAGCTCTGCCCCCCTAGCGGGAGTGGATGAGCAGTTCTTC.

The chain joins TRBV6-5 to TRBJ2-1; 7 positions agree with TRBD1. The CDR3 consists of 14 residues. From germline, CDR1 is MNHEY and CDR2 SVGAGI. V shed 2 bases and J 7 bases; nucleotides not matched to a gene: 5. CDR3 amino acids: CASSYRVRGNEQFF. Here the CDR3 DNA reads TGTGCCAGCAGTTACCGGGTCAGGGGGAATGAGCAGTTCTTC.

The chain has TRBV15 and TRBJ1-2, with unresolved D. Germline lookup yields CDR1 LNHNV and CDR2 YYDKDF (reference sequence). V was shortened by 0 bases and J by 7 bases, with 6 bases between the two germline ends. The CDR3 runs 12 residues. In nucleotides, the CDR3 is TGTGCCACCAGCAGAGATGTTGGTGGCTACACCTTC. Translation gives CATSRDVGGYTF.

The CDR3 is CAWQQGNSNQPQHF. CDR3 sequence (DNA): TGTGCCTGGCAACAGGGGAATAGCAATCAGCCCCAGCATTTT. This chain connects TRBV30 to TRBJ1-5, with 7 bases that match TRBD1. The germline V gene encodes CDR1 GTSNPN and CDR2 SVGIG (reference sequence). Trimming at V came to 5 bases and at J to 0 bases, leaving 4 bases not matched to a gene. This CDR3 has 14 residues.

The genes are TRBV12-3 or TRBV12-4 and TRBJ2-6; tentatively, D is TRBD1 or TRBD2 (5 bases each). Deletions cut 8 bases from V and 4 bases from J, with 15 bases between. This CDR3 is built from 15 residues. The CDR3 loop is CASGLRGAGANVLTF. CDR3 sequence (DNA): TGTGCCAGCGGCCTCCGGGGCGCAGGGGCCAACGTCCTGACTTTC.

The chain carries TRBV20-1 and TRBJ2-3; TRBD2 is a possible D gene (6 bases). Trimming stripped 5 bases from V and 2 bases from J, with 17 bases between. Germline V lookup: CDR1 DFQATT, CDR2 SNEGSKA (reference sequence). The CDR3 runs to 15 residues. The CDR3 nucleotides read TGCAGTGCTTTACCGGGACTTACAACCACAGATACGCAGTATTTT. Translated, it gives CSALPGLTTTDTQYF.

The chain links TRBV20-1 to TRBJ1-5; D is perhaps TRBD1 (5 bases). Trimming removed 5 bases from V and 0 bases from J, with 14 bases in between. From germline, CDR1 is DFQATT and CDR2 SNEGSKA (reference sequence). This CDR3 comprises 15 residues. The CDR3, as DNA: TGCAGTGCTCACGGGGGGGACTATAGCAATCAGCCCCAGCATTTT. Protein: CSAHGGDYSNQPQHF.

The chain couples TRBV12-3 or TRBV12-4 to TRBJ2-5, with 8 bases that match TRBD2. V gave up 4 bases and J gave up 1 base; unmatched junction bases: 5. The CDR3 contains 15 residues. The CDR3 is CASSWSSGSQETQYF. For the CDR3, the DNA is TGTGCCAGCAGTTGGTCTAGCGGGTCCCAAGAGACCCAGTACTTC.

This clonotype was counted a single time. This chain uses TRBV29-1 with TRBJ2-3; no reliable D call. The CDR3 runs to 14 residues. V lost 6 bases and J 0 bases, leaving 13 bases between the germline ends. From germline, CDR1 is SQVTM and CDR2 ANQGSEA. DNA of the CDR3: TGCAGCGTCCGCCTGCGGCTGAGCACAGATACGCAGTATTTT. It is translated as CSVRLRLSTDTQYF.

This chain uses TRBV28 with TRBJ2-5; maybe TRBD2 (5 bases). In germline, CDR1 is MDHEN, CDR2 SYDVKM. The CDR3 extends over 14 amino acids. V was pared by 10 bases and J by 2 bases, with 17 bases between. DNA of the CDR3: TGTGCCACCGACCGACCCTGGAGGCAAGAGACCCAGTACTTC. Encoded protein: CATDRPWRQETQYF.

The chain recombines TRBV29-1 with TRBJ2-2, with D hard to call. The CDR3 consists of 13 residues. Germline values: CDR1 SQVTM, CDR2 ANQGSEA. V was cut by 3 bases and J by 2 bases, with 7 bases left in between. CDR3 sequence (DNA): TGCAGCGTTGAGGGGTTCAACACCGGGGAGCTGTTTTTT. This sequence encodes CSVEGFNTGELFF.

The V and J genes are TRBV4-2 and TRBJ2-3, with 11 bases that match TRBD2. The length of the CDR3 is 14 residues. V lost 2 bases and J lost 5; bases outside the gene matches: 0. CDR1 is LGHNA and CDR2 is YNFKEQ in the germline V gene. This CDR3 is CASSQLAGGDTQYF. The CDR3 coding sequence is TGTGCCAGCAGCCAACTAGCGGGAGGAGATACGCAGTATTTT.

The chain recombines TRBV9 with TRBJ2-3, with 7 nucleotides matching TRBD1. The germline V gene has CDR1 SGDLS and CDR2 YYNGEE. Trimming took 0 bases from V and 0 from J; bases not matched to a gene: 4. The CDR3 loop spans 16 amino acids. CDR3 coding DNA: TGTGCCAGCAGCGTAGGGCCCAGGGGGAGCACAGATACGCAGTATTTT. Translated: CASSVGPRGSTDTQYF.

V gene TRBV30 combines with J gene TRBJ2-5; D may be TRBD1 or TRBD2 (5 bases each). Germline V CDR1 and CDR2: GTSNPN, SVGIG (reference sequence). The CDR3 covers 10 residues. V lost 1 base and J 9 bases, leaving 6 bases between the germline ends. CDR3 nucleotide sequence: TGTGCCTGGAGTGGGGGGTCCCAGTACTTC. Translation: CAWSGGSQYF.

This chain joins TRBV14 and TRBJ2-2; no clear D. The V end was cut by 0 bases, the J end by 6 bases, with 5 bases between. Germline assignment: CDR1 SGHDN and CDR2 FVKESK. The CDR3 runs to 13 residues. The CDR3 is CASSQDLAGELFF. The CDR3 DNA sequence: TGTGCCAGCAGCCAAGATCTTGCCGGGGAGCTGTTTTTT.

This clonotype was seen a handful of times. CDR3 in amino acids: CASSYAPTYEQYF. CDR3 bases: TGTGCCAGCAGTTACGCACCTACCTACGAGCAGTACTTC. The chain recombines TRBV6-5 with TRBJ2-7; D unclear. The CDR3 totals 13 residues. Germline CDR1 is MNHEY and CDR2 is SVGAGI. V lost 2 bases and J 2 bases, leaving 7 bases between the germline ends.

J is TRBJ2-3 and V is TRBV10-2; D uncertain. The germline V and J ends were trimmed by 7 bases and 0 bases, with 2 bases remaining between them. CDR1 WSHSY and CDR2 SAAADI come from the germline V gene. This CDR3 spans 11 amino acids. CDR3 residues: CASTSTDTQYF. CDR3 nucleotide sequence: TGCGCCAGCACCAGCACAGATACGCAGTATTTT.

V gene TRBV29-1 combines with J gene TRBJ1-5; no firm D call. This CDR3 has 12 amino acids. V shed 7 bases and J shed 0 bases, with 7 bases lying between them. The germline gives CDR1 SQVTM, CDR2 ANQGSEA. This CDR3 is CSARLSNQPQHF. The CDR3 DNA is TGCAGCGCTCGACTTAGCAATCAGCCCCAGCATTTT.